A selection of T cell receptor beta chains follows, all from one sample in a study of cytomegalovirus exposure and HLA in healthy donors. TCRdb's copy holds only in-frame clones and misses some; the assay was immunoSEQ multiplex PCR. The sample contains 180,000 or so clones, over 60% of which appear only once. Source material: PBMCs. Receptor source: a man aged 18 to 30 in good health and CMV-seronegative. CDR3s include the opening cysteine and the closing phenylalanine or tryptophan. D genes are given only for firm matches. Some rows have no size entry. The others give once, few or many, or a class for an expanded clone.

abundance	v_gene	j_gene	d_gene	CDR3nt	CDR3aa
NA	TRBV5-1	TRBJ2-1	TRBD2	TGCGCCAGCAACTACCTAGCGGGGGACTACAATGAGCAGTTCTTC	CASNYLAGDYNEQFF
few	TRBV30	TRBJ1-2	TRBD1	TGTGCCTGGAGTCCGGGACAGGGGGCGGGCTACACCTTC	CAWSPGQGAGYTF
once	TRBV7-9	TRBJ1-2	TRBD1	TGTGCCAGCAGCTTCGGGGACAGCGCGAACTATGGCTACACCTTC	CASSFGDSANYGYTF
NA	TRBV6-5	TRBJ1-2	TRBD1	TGTGCCAGCAGTCACAGGGGGCGCGATGGCTACACCTTC	CASSHRGRDGYTF
NA	TRBV5-6	TRBJ2-7	TRBD2	TGTGCCAGCACCCCGGGTGCCTCCGGACTAGCGTCCTACGAGCAGTACTTC	CASTPGASGLASYEQYF
NA	TRBV14	TRBJ2-3	TRBD2	TGTGCCAGCAGCCAAGACGGACTAGCGGGAGTAGATACGCAGTATTTT	CASSQDGLAGVDTQYF
NA	TRBV5-5	TRBJ2-3	NA	TGTGCCAGCAGCCCTGGTCATCGGGAAGATACGCAGTATTTT	CASSPGHREDTQYF
NA	TRBV12-5	TRBJ2-3	NA	TGTGCTAGTGGCCGGGGTGTTGATACGCAGTATTTT	CASGRGVDTQYF
NA	TRBV4-2	TRBJ2-7	TRBD2	TGTGCCAGCATCCAAAAGGGGAGGGCGACATACGAGCAGTACTTC	CASIQKGRATYEQYF
NA	TRBV4-1	TRBJ1-1	NA	TGCGCCAGCAGCCAAGATCCCCCAGGTACGAACACTGAAGCTTTCTTT	CASSQDPPGTNTEAFF
NA	TRBV5-1	TRBJ2-1	NA	TGCGCCAGCAGCGGGGATGGAGGAGCACCCAATGAGCAGTTCTTC	CASSGDGGAPNEQFF
NA	TRBV5-1	TRBJ2-1	TRBD2	TGCGCCAGCAGCTTTGGACTAGCGGGATTGAATGAGCAGTTCTTC	CASSFGLAGLNEQFF
NA	TRBV5-1	TRBJ2-2	NA	TGCGCCAGCAGCTTGAGCCTCGAGCCCAACACCGGGGAGCTGTTTTTT	CASSLSLEPNTGELFF
NA	TRBV5-4	TRBJ2-3	TRBD2	TGTGCCAGCAGCGGTGAGGGCCGGACTAGCGGGAGAATGACAGATACGCAGTATTTT	CASSGEGRTSGRMTDTQYF
NA	TRBV5-1	TRBJ2-7	NA	TGCGCCAGCACTGGCGACAGCTCCTACGAGCAGTACTTC	CASTGDSSYEQYF
NA	TRBV4-1	TRBJ2-4	TRBD2	TGCGCCAGCAGCCAAGTGCAGTCGGGGGGACTTAAGTACTTC	CASSQVQSGGLKYF
few	TRBV5-1	TRBJ2-1	TRBD1	TGCGCCAGCAGCTCGTCGGGACAGATGATCTCAGGGGAGCAGTTCTTC	CASSSSGQMISGEQFF
NA	TRBV10-1	TRBJ2-3	TRBD1	TGCGCCAGCAGTCCCCGGGACAGGGTCACAGATACGCAGTATTTT	CASSPRDRVTDTQYF
NA	TRBV5-1	TRBJ2-2	NA	TGCGCCAGCAGCTTGGCCCCGGACAGACCACCCGGCGGGGAGCTGTTTTTT	CASSLAPDRPPGGELFF
NA	TRBV27	TRBJ1-1	TRBD1	TGTGCCAGCACTACGACAGGGGCGAACACTGAAGCTTTCTTT	CASTTTGANTEAFF
NA	TRBV7-6	TRBJ2-3	TRBD1	TGTGCCAGCAGTTTCATACGAGGGACAGCTAGCACAGATACGCAGTATTTT	CASSFIRGTASTDTQYF
NA	TRBV18	TRBJ1-6	NA	TGTGCCAGCTCACCACTAGTCGGGAGCTCCTATAATTCACCCCTCCACTTT	CASSPLVGSSYNSPLHF
NA	TRBV6-6	TRBJ2-5	TRBD1	TGTGCCAGCAGTTACTCTGGGACAGGGACAGAGACCCAGTACTTC	CASSYSGTGTETQYF
NA	TRBV7-3	TRBJ1-1	NA	TGTGCCAGCAGCTTAACAGGGGATACTGAAGCTTTCTTT	CASSLTGDTEAFF
few	TRBV10-3	TRBJ1-6	TRBD1	TGTGCCATCAGTGAAAGAACAGGGGATTCACCCCTCCACTTT	CAISERTGDSPLHF
NA	TRBV5-1	TRBJ2-1	TRBD2	TGCGCCAGCAGCTTGGAGGGACTAGCGTACAATGAGCAGTTCTTC	CASSLEGLAYNEQFF
NA	TRBV6-5	TRBJ1-5	NA	TGTGCCAGCAGTGCCAGGGAAGGCAATCAGCCCCAGCATTTT	CASSAREGNQPQHF
NA	TRBV28	TRBJ2-7	TRBD1	TGTGCCAGCAGTATCACCCCGGGACAGGGTATCTACGAGCAGTACTTC	CASSITPGQGIYEQYF
few	TRBV7-8	TRBJ2-1	TRBD2	TGTGCCAGCAGCTTAACGGGGGGACTAGCGGGGTCACCAACTCACAATGAGCAGTTCTTC	CASSLTGGLAGSPTHNEQFF
NA	TRBV6-5	TRBJ2-7	NA	TGTGCCAGCAGTTCCTGGGGGGGCAGGGGTTCCTACGAGCAGTACTTC	CASSSWGGRGSYEQYF
NA	TRBV10-1	TRBJ2-3	NA	TGCGCCAGCAGTGAGAACCCTTCGGGCACAGATACGCAGTATTTT	CASSENPSGTDTQYF
NA	TRBV2	TRBJ2-6	TRBD2	TGTGCCAGCAGTCCTACTAGCGGGGGTTTCTCTGGGGCCAACGTCCTGACTTTC	CASSPTSGGFSGANVLTF
NA	TRBV19	TRBJ1-6	NA	TGTGCCAGTAGTCTCGAGAAGAGGTCACCCCTCCACTTT	CASSLEKRSPLHF
once	TRBV13	TRBJ1-6	TRBD1	TGTGCCAGCAGCCAATTGACAGGGACCGGCAATTCACCCCTCCACTTT	CASSQLTGTGNSPLHF
few	TRBV4-1	TRBJ2-1	TRBD2	TGCGCCAGCAGCCAGGAGTACGGGGGGGCCTACAATGAGCAGTTCTTC	CASSQEYGGAYNEQFF
NA	TRBV27	TRBJ2-5	TRBD2	TGTGCCAGCAGTTTACGCGGGGGGTTTATAGAGACCCAGTACTTC	CASSLRGGFIETQYF